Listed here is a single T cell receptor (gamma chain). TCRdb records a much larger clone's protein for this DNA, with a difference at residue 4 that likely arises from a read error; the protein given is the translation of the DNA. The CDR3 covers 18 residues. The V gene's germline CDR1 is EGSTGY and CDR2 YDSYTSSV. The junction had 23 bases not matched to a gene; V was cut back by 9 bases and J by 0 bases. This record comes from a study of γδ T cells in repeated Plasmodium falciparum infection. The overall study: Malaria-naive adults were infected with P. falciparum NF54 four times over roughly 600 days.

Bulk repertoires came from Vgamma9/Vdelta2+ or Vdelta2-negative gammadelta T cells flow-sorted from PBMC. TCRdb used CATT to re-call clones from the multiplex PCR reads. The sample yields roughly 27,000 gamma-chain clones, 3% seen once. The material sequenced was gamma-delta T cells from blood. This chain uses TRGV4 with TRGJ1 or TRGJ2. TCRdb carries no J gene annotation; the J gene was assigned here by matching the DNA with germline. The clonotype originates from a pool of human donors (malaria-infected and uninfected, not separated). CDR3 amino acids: CATRGVGVDGVNYYKKLF. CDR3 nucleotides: TGTGCCACCCGGGGAGTGGGGGTTGATGGAGTGAATTATTATAAGAAACTCTTT.